This T cell receptor (beta chain) appears in the sequencing data of a study of blood T cell repertoires in COVID-19. Study-level background: PBMCs, B-cell-depleted T cells, or T cells were the source of the cDNA or gDNA that made up the material.

CDR1 is ENHRY and CDR2 is SYGVKD in the germline V gene. The CDR3 has 13 residues. J gave up 5 bases and V 8 bases, and 7 bases lay outside the gene matches. In the authors' methods: Estimates of nucleated cell counts were drawn from the amplification of reference gene primers. The data were produced by immunoSEQ multiplex PCR, yet TCRdb's version contains in-frame clones alone and is incomplete. V, J and clone size derive from that table, while D and trimming were established from the DNA sequence. The sample contains 40,000 or so clones, around nine tenths of which appear only once. The material sequenced was peripheral blood. The chain employs TRBV10-3 and TRBJ2-7; 9 positions agree with TRBD1. The TCR sequence derives from a human donor in a cohort sampled during active COVID-19. The CDR3 spells CAIGQGIENEQYF. The CDR3 DNA sequence: TGTGCCATCGGACAGGGGATCGAAAACGAGCAGTACTTC.